Each of the 10 T cell receptor beta chains below was sequenced from the same sample in a study of cytomegalovirus exposure and HLA in healthy donors. Only in-frame clones appear in the TCRdb table, and some are missing; sequencing was by immunoSEQ multiplex PCR. The sample consists of more than 90,000 clones, approximately 89% of them appearing once. Sequencing used PBMCs. The receptors come from a man in his late teens or twenties in good health and CMV-seronegative.

The gene calls are TRBV5-1 and TRBJ1-1; D remains unclear. CDR1 and CDR2 from the germline V gene are SGHRS and YFSETQ. Between the trimmed V and J ends, which lost 0 bases and 11 bases, there was a span of 14 bases. The CDR3 extends over 13 amino acids. CDR3 loop: CASSLATGLEAFF. DNA for the CDR3: TGCGCCAGCAGCTTGGCCACGGGTTTGGAGGCTTTCTTT. Combining the CDR3 with reference TRBV5-1 and TRBJ1-1 gives the whole variable domain KAGVTQTPRYLIKTRGQQVTLSCSPISGHRSVSWYQQTPGQGLQFLFEYFSETQRNKGNFPGRFSGRQFSNSRSEMNVSTLELGDSALYLCASSLATGLEAFFGQGTRLTVV.

The chain joins TRBV5-5 to TRBJ2-2; weak D call: TRBD2 (6 bases). Germline values: CDR1 SGHKS, CDR2 YYEKEE (reference sequence). The CDR3 covers 14 residues. Trimming left V 7 bases short and J 7 bases short, with 17 bases between. The CDR3 region is CASLGLALDGELFF. The CDR3 coding sequence is TGTGCCAGCTTAGGGCTAGCGTTGGACGGGGAGCTGTTTTTT.

This chain joins TRBV28 and TRBJ1-1; D is unclear. V shed 4 bases and J shed 0 bases, with 3 bases lying between them. CDR3 size: 12 residues. CDR1 is MDHEN and CDR2 is SYDVKM in the germline V gene. For the CDR3, the DNA is TGTGCCAGCAGTTCTATGAACACTGAAGCTTTCTTT. It encodes CASSSMNTEAFF.

This clone appeared once. J is TRBJ2-7 and V is TRBV27; 7 bases map to TRBD1. The CDR3 consists of 14 residues. Germline CDR1 reads MNHEY; CDR2 reads SMNVEV (reference sequence). The V segment lost 6 bases and the J segment 1 base; nucleotides outside the gene matches: 6. The CDR3 bases are TGTGCCAGCAGCTCCGGGACAGAGTCCTACGAGCAGTACTTC. Translation gives CASSSGTESYEQYF.

The genes are TRBV27 and TRBJ1-5, with TRBD1 matching 12 bases. Germline CDR1 MNHEY, CDR2 SMNVEV (reference sequence). The CDR3 runs to 14 residues. Losses at the gene ends were 6 bases for V and 6 bases for J; bases not matched to a gene: 3. In DNA, the CDR3 is TGTGCCAGCAGGGGGACAGGGGGCGGTCAGCCCCAGCATTTT. This translates into CASRGTGGGQPQHF.

This chain connects TRBV28 to TRBJ1-1, with 8 nucleotides matching TRBD1. The CDR3 sequence is 18 residues long. Per the germline V gene, CDR1 is MDHEN and CDR2 is SYDVKM. Trimming at V came to 7 bases and at J to 0 bases, leaving 16 bases not matched to a gene. CDR3 sequence (DNA): TGTGCCAGCACCCTAATAGTAGGGACAGGCGTTATGAACACTGAAGCTTTCTTT. Protein: CASTLIVGTGVMNTEAFF.

This chain uses TRBV11-3 with TRBJ1-1, with D tentatively TRBD1 (5 bases). The CDR3 consists of 16 residues. The V gene lost 2 bases and the J gene lost 4 bases, with 17 bases spanning the gap. Germline V gene lookup returns CDR1 SGHNT and CDR2 YENEEA. The CDR3 DNA is TGTGCCAGCAGCTTATCCATCGGAGGGGTTACCACTGAAGCTTTCTTT. Protein sequence: CASSLSIGGVTTEAFF.

In DNA form, the CDR3 reads TGTGCCAGCAGTTCGGCAGGGAGCGGGTGGACTGAAGCTTTCTTT. Its protein is CASSSAGSGWTEAFF. The J gene is TRBJ1-1, the V gene TRBV6-5, with D perhaps TRBD1 (5 bases). The CDR3 totals 15 residues. Germline values: CDR1 MNHEY, CDR2 SVGAGI. V was trimmed by 4 bases and J by 5 bases, leaving 17 bases between them.

The V and J genes are TRBV6-4 and TRBJ2-2; D might be TRBD2 (6 bases). CDR1 is MRHNA, CDR2 SNTAGT, per germline. Between the trimmed V and J ends, which lost 0 bases and 6 bases, there was a span of 14 bases. CDR3 length: 16 residues. For the CDR3, the DNA is TGTGCCAGCAGTGACTCGACGCGGGGTTTCGCCGGGGAGCTGTTTTTT. Translated: CASSDSTRGFAGELFF.

The rearrangement links TRBV2 to TRBJ2-3; TRBD1 agrees at 8 bases. The CDR3 sequence is 16 residues long. With 6 bases clipped from V and 0 bases from J, the junction kept 8 bases outside the gene matches. CDR1 is SNHLY and CDR2 is FYNNEI in the germline V gene. The CDR3 nucleotides read TGTGCCAGCAGGCTCGGGACAGGACTTAGCACAGATACGCAGTATTTT. It yields the protein CASRLGTGLSTDTQYF.